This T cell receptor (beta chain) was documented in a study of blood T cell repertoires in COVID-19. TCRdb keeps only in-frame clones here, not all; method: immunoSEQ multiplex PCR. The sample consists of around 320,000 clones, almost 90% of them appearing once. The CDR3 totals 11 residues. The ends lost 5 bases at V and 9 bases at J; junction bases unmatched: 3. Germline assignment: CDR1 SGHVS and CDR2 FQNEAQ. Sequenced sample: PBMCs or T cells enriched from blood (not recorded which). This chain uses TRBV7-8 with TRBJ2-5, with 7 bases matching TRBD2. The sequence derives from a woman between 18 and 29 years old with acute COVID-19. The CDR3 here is CASSPREAQYF. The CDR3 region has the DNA TGTGCCAGCAGCCCCCGGGAGGCCCAGTACTTC.